The entry that follows covers one T cell receptor beta chain sequence. This record comes from a study of pediatric ulcerative colitis. Profiled with immunoSEQ multiplex PCR; TCRdb holds only in-frame clones, not every one. The sample lists about 64,000 clones, about 80% occurring once. Trimming took off 5 bases at V and 7 bases at J, with 18 bases between the two ends. From germline, CDR1 is SEHNR and CDR2 FQNEAQ (reference sequence). The CDR3 contains 16 residues. The chain joins TRBV7-9 to TRBJ1-6; D is ambiguous. The TCR sequence derives from a boy aged 5 to 17 with moderate ulcerative colitis. Sequenced material: blood. The CDR3 loop reads CASSLTTAGRNSPLHF. CDR3 DNA sequence: TGTGCCAGCAGCCTCACCACGGCGGGAAGAAATTCACCCCTCCACTTT.